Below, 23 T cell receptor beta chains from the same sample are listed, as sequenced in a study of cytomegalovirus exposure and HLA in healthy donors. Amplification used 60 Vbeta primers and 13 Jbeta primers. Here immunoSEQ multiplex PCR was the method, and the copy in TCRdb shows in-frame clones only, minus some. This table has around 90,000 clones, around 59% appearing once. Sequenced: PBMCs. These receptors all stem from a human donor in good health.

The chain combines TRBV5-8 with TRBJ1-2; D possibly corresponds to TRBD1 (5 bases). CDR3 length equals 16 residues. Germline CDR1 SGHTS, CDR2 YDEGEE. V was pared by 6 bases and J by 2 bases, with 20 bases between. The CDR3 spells CASIISSGRDNYGYTF. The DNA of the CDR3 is TGTGCCAGCATCATAAGTAGCGGCAGGGACAACTATGGCTACACCTTC.

The CDR3 spells CASSSGQYSYEQYF. The CDR3 bases are TGCGCCAGCAGCTCGGGACAGTACTCCTACGAGCAGTACTTC. This chain uses TRBV5-1 with TRBJ2-7, with 7 nucleotides matching TRBD1. CDR1 and CDR2 (germline): SGHRS, YFSETQ. The J segment lost 0 bases and the V segment lost 3 bases, leaving 3 bases of the junction unmatched. This CDR3 has 14 residues.

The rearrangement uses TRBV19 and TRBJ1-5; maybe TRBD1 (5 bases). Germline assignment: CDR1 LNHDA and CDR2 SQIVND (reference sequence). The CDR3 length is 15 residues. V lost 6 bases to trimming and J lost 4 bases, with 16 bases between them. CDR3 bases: TGTGCCAGTAGCCTTGCGGCGGGGGGAAATCAGCCCCAGCATTTT. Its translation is CASSLAAGGNQPQHF.

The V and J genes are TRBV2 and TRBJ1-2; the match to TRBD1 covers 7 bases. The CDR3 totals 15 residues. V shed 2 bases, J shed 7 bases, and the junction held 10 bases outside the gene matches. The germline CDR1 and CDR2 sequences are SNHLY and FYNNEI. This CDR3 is CASSELGQVLGGYTF. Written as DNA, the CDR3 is TGTGCCAGCAGTGAACTCGGACAGGTTCTTGGTGGCTACACCTTC.

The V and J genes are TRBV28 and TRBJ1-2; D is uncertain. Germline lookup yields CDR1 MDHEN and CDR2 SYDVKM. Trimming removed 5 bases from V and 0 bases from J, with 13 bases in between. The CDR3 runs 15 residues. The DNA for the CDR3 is TGTGCCAGCAGTGCGTGGTATGGAGCTAACTATGGCTACACCTTC. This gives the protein CASSAWYGANYGYTF.

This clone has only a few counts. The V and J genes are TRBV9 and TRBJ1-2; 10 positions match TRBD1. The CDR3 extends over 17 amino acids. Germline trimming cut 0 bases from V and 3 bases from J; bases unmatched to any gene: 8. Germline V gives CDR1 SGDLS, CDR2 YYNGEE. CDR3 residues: CASSVGAGTGVYYGYTF. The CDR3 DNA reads TGTGCCAGCAGCGTAGGGGCTGGGACAGGGGTTTACTATGGCTACACCTTC.

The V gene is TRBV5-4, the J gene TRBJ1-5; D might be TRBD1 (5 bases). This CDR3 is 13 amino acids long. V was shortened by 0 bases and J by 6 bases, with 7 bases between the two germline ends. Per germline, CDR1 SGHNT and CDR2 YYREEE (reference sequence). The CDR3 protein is CASSLEGIQPQHF. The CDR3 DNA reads TGTGCCAGCAGCTTGGAGGGGATTCAGCCCCAGCATTTT.

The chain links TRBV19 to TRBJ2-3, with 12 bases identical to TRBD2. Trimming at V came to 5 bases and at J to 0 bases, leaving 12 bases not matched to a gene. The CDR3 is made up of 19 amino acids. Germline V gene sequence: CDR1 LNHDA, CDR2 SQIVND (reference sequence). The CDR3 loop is CASSPSLTSGGWSTDTQYF. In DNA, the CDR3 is TGTGCCAGTAGTCCGAGCCTGACTAGCGGGGGCTGGAGCACAGATACGCAGTATTTT.

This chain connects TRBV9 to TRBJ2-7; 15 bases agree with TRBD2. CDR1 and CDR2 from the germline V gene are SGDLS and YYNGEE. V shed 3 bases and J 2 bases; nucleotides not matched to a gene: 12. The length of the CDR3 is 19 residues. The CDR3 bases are TGTGCCAGCAGCGCCCACTCAGGGACTAGCGGGGGGAAACCCTACGAGCAGTACTTC. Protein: CASSAHSGTSGGKPYEQYF.

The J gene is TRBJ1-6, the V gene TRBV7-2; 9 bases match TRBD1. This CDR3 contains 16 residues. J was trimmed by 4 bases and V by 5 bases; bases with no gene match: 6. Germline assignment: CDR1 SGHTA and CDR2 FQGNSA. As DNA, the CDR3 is TGTGCCAGCAGCCCCGGGACAGGGTCTTATAATTCACCCCTCCACTTT. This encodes CASSPGTGSYNSPLHF.

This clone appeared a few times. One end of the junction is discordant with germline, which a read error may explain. CDR3 coding DNA: TGTGCCAGTAGTCTAGACGGACAGAACACTGAAGCTTTCTTT. Translation gives CASSLDGQNTEAFF. The V call is TRBV19, the J call TRBJ1-1, with D possibly TRBD1 on 5 matching bases. This CDR3 region has 14 residues. Germline V gene sequence: CDR1 LNHDA, CDR2 SQIVND (reference sequence).

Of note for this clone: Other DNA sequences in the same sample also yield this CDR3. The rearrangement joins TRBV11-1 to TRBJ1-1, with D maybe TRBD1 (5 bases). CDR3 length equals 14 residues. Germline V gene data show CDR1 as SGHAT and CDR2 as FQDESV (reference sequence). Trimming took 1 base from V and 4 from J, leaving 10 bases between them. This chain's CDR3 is CASSLGRGSTEAFF. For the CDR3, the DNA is TGTGCCAGCAGCTTAGGGCGGGGCTCCACTGAAGCTTTCTTT.

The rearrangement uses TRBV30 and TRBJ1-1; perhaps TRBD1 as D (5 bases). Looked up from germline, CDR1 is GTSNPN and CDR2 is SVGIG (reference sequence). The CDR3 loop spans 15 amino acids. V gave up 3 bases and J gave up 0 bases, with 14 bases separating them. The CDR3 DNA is TGTGCCTGGAGCCTCCCCCTGACAGTGAACACTGAAGCTTTCTTT. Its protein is CAWSLPLTVNTEAFF.

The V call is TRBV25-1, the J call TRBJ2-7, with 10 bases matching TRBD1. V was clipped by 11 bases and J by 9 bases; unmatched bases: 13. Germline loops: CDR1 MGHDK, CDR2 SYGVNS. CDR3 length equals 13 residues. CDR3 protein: CAVARTGGLRQYF. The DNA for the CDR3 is TGTGCCGTGGCGCGGACAGGGGGGTTAAGGCAGTACTTC.

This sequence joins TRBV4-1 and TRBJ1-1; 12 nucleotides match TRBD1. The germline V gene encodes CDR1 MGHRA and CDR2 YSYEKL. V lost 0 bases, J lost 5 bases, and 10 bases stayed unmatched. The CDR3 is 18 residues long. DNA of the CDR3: TGCGCCAGCAGCCAAGATCGGGGGACAGGGGGCAGAGTAACTGAAGCTTTCTTT. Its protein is CASSQDRGTGGRVTEAFF.

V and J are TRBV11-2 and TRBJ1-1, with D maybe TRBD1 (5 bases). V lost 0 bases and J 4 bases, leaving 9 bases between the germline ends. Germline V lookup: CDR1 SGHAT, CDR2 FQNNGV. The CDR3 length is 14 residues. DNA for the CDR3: TGTGCCAGCAGCTTAGATCTTACAGGCACTGAAGCTTTCTTT. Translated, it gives CASSLDLTGTEAFF.

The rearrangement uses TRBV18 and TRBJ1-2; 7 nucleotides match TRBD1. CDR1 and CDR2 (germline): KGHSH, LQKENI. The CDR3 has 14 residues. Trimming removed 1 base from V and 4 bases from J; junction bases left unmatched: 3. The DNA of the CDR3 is TGTGCCAGCTCACCACTCGGACAGGTCTATGGCTACACCTTC. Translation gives CASSPLGQVYGYTF.

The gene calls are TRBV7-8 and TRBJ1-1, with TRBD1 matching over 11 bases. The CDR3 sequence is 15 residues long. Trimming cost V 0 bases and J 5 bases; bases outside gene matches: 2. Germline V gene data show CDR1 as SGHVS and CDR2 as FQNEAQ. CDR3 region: CASSLAGTGGTEAFF. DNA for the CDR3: TGTGCCAGCAGCTTAGCGGGGACAGGGGGGACTGAAGCTTTCTTT.

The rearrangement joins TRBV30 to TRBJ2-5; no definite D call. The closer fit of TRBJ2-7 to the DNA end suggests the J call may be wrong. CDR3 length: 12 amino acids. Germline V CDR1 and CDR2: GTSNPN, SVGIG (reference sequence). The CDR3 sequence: CAWSVKLYEQYF. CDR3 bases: TGTGCCTGGAGTGTAAAGTTATACGAGCAGTACTTC.

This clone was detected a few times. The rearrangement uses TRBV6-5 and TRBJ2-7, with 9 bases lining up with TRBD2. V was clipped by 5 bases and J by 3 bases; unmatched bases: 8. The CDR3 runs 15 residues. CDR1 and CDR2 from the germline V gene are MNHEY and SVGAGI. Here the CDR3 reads CASSRLRTSVYEQYF. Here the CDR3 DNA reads TGTGCCAGCAGTCGACTGAGGACTAGCGTCTACGAGCAGTACTTC.

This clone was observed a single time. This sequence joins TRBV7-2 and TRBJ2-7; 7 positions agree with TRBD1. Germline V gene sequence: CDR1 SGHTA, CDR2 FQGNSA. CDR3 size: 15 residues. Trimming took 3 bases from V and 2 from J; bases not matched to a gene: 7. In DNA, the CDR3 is TGTGCCAGCAGCTTCTTCGACAGGGTTCCCTACGAGCAGTACTTC. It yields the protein CASSFFDRVPYEQYF.

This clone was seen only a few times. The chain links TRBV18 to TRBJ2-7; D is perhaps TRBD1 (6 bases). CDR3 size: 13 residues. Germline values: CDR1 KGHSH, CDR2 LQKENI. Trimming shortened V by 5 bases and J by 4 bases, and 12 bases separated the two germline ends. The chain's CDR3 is CASSEVRGYEQYF. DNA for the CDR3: TGTGCCAGCTCAGAAGTCAGGGGTTACGAGCAGTACTTC.

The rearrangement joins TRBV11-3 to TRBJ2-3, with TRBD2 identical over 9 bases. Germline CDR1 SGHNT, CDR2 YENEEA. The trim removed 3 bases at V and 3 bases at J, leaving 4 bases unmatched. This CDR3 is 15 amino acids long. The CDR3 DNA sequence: TGTGCCAGCAGCTTGAGCGGGGGGCCTACAGATACGCAGTATTTT. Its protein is CASSLSGGPTDTQYF.